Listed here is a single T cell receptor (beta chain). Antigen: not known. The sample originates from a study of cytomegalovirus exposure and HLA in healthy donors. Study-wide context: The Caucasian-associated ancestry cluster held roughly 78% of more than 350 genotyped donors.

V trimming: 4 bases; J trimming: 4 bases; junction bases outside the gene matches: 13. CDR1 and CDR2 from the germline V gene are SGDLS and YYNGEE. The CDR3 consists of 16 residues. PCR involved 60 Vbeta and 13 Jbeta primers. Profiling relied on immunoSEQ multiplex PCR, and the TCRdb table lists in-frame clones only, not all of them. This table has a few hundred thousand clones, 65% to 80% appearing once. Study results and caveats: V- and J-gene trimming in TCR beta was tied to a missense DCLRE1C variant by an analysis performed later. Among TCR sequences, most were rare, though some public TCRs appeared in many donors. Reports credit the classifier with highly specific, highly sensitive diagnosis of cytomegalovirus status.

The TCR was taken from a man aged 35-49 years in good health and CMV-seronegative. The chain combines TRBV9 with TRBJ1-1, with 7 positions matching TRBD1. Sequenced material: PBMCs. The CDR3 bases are TGTGCCAGCAGCAACCTTGACAGGGCGGAGGCCACTGAAGCTTTCTTT. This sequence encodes CASSNLDRAEATEAFF.